This T cell receptor beta chain was observed in a study of blood T cell repertoires in COVID-19. Turning to the study itself: Samples of COVID-19 (acute and convalescent) were obtained from the United States, Italy and Spain. PBMCs, B-cell-depleted T cells, or T cells were the source of the cDNA or gDNA that made up the material.

How the authors handled the data: Reference gene primer amplification gave nucleated cell count estimates. Method: immunoSEQ multiplex PCR; TCRdb's copy keeps in-frame clones and lacks some. V, J and clone size were drawn from that table, and D and trimming were deduced from the DNA. This sample has about 80,000 clones, with 70% to 90% found just once. The CDR3 length is 14 residues. V lost 4 bases, J lost 9 bases, and 7 bases stayed unmatched. The germline gives CDR1 SGHAT, CDR2 FQNNGV. The material sequenced was peripheral blood. The clonotype originates from a woman of 80 years or more with acute or convalescent COVID-19. V is TRBV11-2 and J is TRBJ2-1; 9 positions match TRBD2. The CDR3 DNA follows: TGTGCCAGCAGCTCCGCGGGAGGGAGAGGTGAGCAGTTCTTC. Encoded protein: CASSSAGGRGEQFF.